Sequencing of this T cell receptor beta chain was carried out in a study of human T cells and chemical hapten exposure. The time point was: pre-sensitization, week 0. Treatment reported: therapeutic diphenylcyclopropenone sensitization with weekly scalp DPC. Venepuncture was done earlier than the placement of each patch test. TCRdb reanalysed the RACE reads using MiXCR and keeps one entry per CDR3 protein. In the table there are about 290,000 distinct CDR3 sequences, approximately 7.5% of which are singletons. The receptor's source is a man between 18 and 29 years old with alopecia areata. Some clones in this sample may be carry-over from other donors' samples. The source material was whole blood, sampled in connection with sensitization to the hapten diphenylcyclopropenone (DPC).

Written as DNA, the CDR3 is TGTGCCAGCAGCCACCTAGCGGGGGCCGACACCGGGGAGCTGTTTTTT. It codes for CASSHLAGADTGELFF. V usage is TRBV3-1 and J usage is TRBJ2-2; 10 nucleotides match TRBD2. This CDR3 comprises 16 residues. The ends lost 3 bases at V and 3 bases at J; junction bases unmatched: 4. From germline, CDR1 is LGHDT and CDR2 YNNKEL (reference sequence).